The rows below give T cell receptor beta chains drawn from one sample of a study of shared clonotypes between healthy human individuals. The assay was immunoSEQ multiplex PCR, and TCRdb's table has in-frame clones only and misses some. The data show 2 million to 2.5 million clones, 90% to 97% seen once. Sequencing was performed on naive CD4+ T cells sorted from blood. The receptors come from a man aged 18 to 29 in good health. Each CDR3 is given with its conserved first and last residue. Fields, in order: clone size, V gene, J gene, D gene, CDR3 protein, CDR3 DNA. D genes are given only for firm matches. The size of a clone is reported for some rows only, either as once, few or many, or as a class for expanded clones.

>-|TRBV28|TRBJ2-1|TRBD2
CASSTLRSGRLTGVPYNEQFF
TGTGCCAGCAGTACATTACGTAGCGGGAGACTCACTGGTGTCCCCTACAATGAGCAGTTCTTC
>-|TRBV4-3|TRBJ2-3|TRBD1
CASSHLDRDTDTQYF
TGCGCCAGCAGCCACCTCGACAGGGACACAGATACGCAGTATTTT
>-|TRBV11-2|TRBJ1-6|TRBD1
CASSPGQGNSPLHF
TGTGCCAGCAGCCCCGGACAGGGGAATTCACCCCTCCACTTT
>-|TRBV14|TRBJ2-7|-
CASSQDRAYEQYF
TGTGCCAGCAGCCAAGACAGGGCCTACGAGCAGTACTTC
>-|TRBV2|TRBJ2-5|-
CASSMDQETQYF
TGTGCCAGCAGTATGGACCAAGAGACCCAGTACTTC
>-|TRBV5-1|TRBJ1-1|-
CASSLVQGPGTEAFF
TGCGCCAGCAGCTTGGTTCAGGGGCCGGGAACTGAAGCTTTCTTT
>-|TRBV2|TRBJ2-5|TRBD1
CASGGTGGRETQYF
TGTGCCAGCGGGGGGACAGGGGGACGAGAGACCCAGTACTTC
>-|TRBV21-1|TRBJ2-7|-
CASERTAGNYEQYF
TGTGCCAGCGAGCGGACAGCGGGGAACTACGAGCAGTACTTC
>-|TRBV5-1|TRBJ2-7|TRBD2
CASSSGGDAGSYEQYF
TGCGCCAGCAGCTCCGGGGGGGACGCTGGGTCCTACGAGCAGTACTTC
>-|TRBV5-1|TRBJ2-5|-
CASSASPGLLETQYF
TGCGCCAGCAGCGCTTCGCCGGGACTCCTAGAGACCCAGTACTTC
>-|TRBV7-2|TRBJ1-6|-
CASSLVWGLNSPLHF
TGTGCCAGCAGCCTAGTCTGGGGCCTTAATTCACCCCTCCACTTT
>-|TRBV6-1|TRBJ2-3|-
CASSGGSSPSTDTQYF
TGTGCCAGCAGTGGGGGCAGCAGCCCTTCCACAGATACGCAGTATTTT
>-|TRBV7-2|TRBJ1-5|-
CASSLGDGTFNQPQHF
TGTGCCAGCAGCTTAGGGGACGGAACTTTCAATCAGCCCCAGCATTTT
>-|TRBV5-4|TRBJ1-2|-
CASSLDPANYGYTF
TGTGCCAGCAGCTTGGATCCAGCTAACTATGGCTACACCTTC
>-|TRBV10-3|TRBJ2-2|-
CAISRTGTGELFF
TGTGCCATCAGTCGCACGGGTACCGGGGAGCTGTTTTTT
>-|TRBV6-5|TRBJ2-7|TRBD2
CASSYVWEGTYEQYF
TGTGCCAGCAGTTACGTATGGGAGGGAACCTACGAGCAGTACTTC
>-|TRBV2|TRBJ1-5|-
CASSDNSLNQPQHF
TGTGCCAGCAGTGACAACAGCCTAAATCAGCCCCAGCATTTT
>-|TRBV19|TRBJ1-6|TRBD1
CASSEPGQGTSPLHF
TGTGCCAGTAGTGAGCCGGGACAGGGGACTTCACCCCTCCACTTT
>once|TRBV4-1|TRBJ2-4|-
CASSQGEGIQYF
TGCGCCAGCAGCCAAGGTGAGGGCATTCAGTACTTC
>-|TRBV6-1|TRBJ2-3|TRBD2
CASSERWSGSGGAGDTQYF
TGTGCCAGCAGTGAACGGTGGTCTGGTAGCGGGGGGGCCGGGGATACGCAGTATTTT
>-|TRBV14|TRBJ2-7|-
CASSLTAYEQYF
TGTGCCAGCAGCCTAACCGCCTACGAGCAGTACTTC
>-|TRBV6-5|TRBJ1-3|-
CATRVPSGNTIYF
TGTGCCACCAGGGTGCCGTCTGGAAACACCATATATTTT
>-|TRBV14|TRBJ2-7|TRBD1
CASSRRQGTSYEQYF
TGTGCCAGCAGCCGCCGACAGGGGACCTCCTACGAGCAGTACTTC
>few|TRBV30|TRBJ1-1|-
CAWSVRDPTEAFF
TGTGCCTGGAGTGTAAGGGACCCCACTGAAGCTTTCTTT
>-|TRBV6-5|TRBJ1-1|-
CASSSPGANTEAFF
TGTGCCAGCAGTTCCCCGGGGGCGAACACTGAAGCTTTCTTT
>-|TRBV11-2|TRBJ1-5|TRBD1
CASSSDRDQPQHF
TGTGCCAGCAGCTCTGACAGGGATCAGCCCCAGCATTTT
>-|TRBV7-9|TRBJ1-1|TRBD1
CASSPRTGRSILNTEAFF
TGTGCCAGCAGCCCTAGGACAGGGAGGTCTATCTTGAACACTGAAGCTTTCTTT
>-|TRBV10-3|TRBJ2-2|-
CAISGEKTPNTGELFF
TGTGCCATCAGTGGAGAGAAGACACCCAACACCGGGGAGCTGTTTTTT
>-|TRBV21-1|TRBJ1-6|-
CASKKGEGSSPLHF
TGTGCCAGCAAAAAGGGGGAGGGTAGTTCACCCCTCCACTTT
>few|TRBV2|TRBJ1-6|-
CASSDGQLSPLHF
TGTGCCAGCAGCGACGGACAGCTGTCACCCCTCCACTTT
>-|TRBV7-2|TRBJ1-2|-
CASSSQRGYTF
TGTGCCAGCAGCTCCCAGCGAGGCTACACCTTC
>-|TRBV5-1|TRBJ1-2|-
CASSLVPGQDYGYTF
TGCGCCAGCAGCTTGGTACCGGGGCAAGACTATGGCTACACCTTC
>once|TRBV5-1|TRBJ2-2|-
CASSWDGNTGELFF
TGCGCCAGCAGCTGGGACGGCAACACCGGGGAGCTGTTTTTT
>-|TRBV4-1|TRBJ1-6|-
CASSQDKLRGEDNSPLHF
TGCGCCAGCAGCCAAGATAAGCTGCGGGGTGAGGACAATTCACCCCTCCACTTT
>once|TRBV11-2|TRBJ2-5|-
CASSRRGDISETQYF
TGTGCCAGCAGCCGAAGGGGGGACATATCAGAGACCCAGTACTTC
>-|TRBV9|TRBJ2-5|-
CASSPRRATQETQYF
TGTGCCAGCAGCCCTAGGAGGGCTACCCAAGAGACCCAGTACTTC
>-|TRBV5-1|TRBJ2-5|-
CASWAGDGETQYF
TGCGCCAGCTGGGCCGGGGACGGGGAGACCCAGTACTTC
>-|TRBV15|TRBJ2-7|TRBD1
CATSRGPGQGSPALYEQYF
TGTGCCACCAGCAGAGGTCCGGGACAGGGGAGTCCAGCGCTCTACGAGCAGTACTTC
>-|TRBV7-8|TRBJ2-7|-
CASSPILQSSYEQYF
TGTGCCAGCAGCCCGATCTTACAGAGCTCCTACGAGCAGTACTTC
>-|TRBV5-4|TRBJ1-2|-
CASAPWTGGLNYGYTF
TGTGCCAGTGCTCCATGGACGGGAGGGCTTAACTATGGCTACACCTTC
>-|TRBV10-3|TRBJ2-7|-
CATTAANAYEQYF
TGTGCCACCACCGCCGCCAATGCCTACGAGCAGTACTTC
>-|TRBV6-5|TRBJ2-2|-
CASSRRGARTGELFF
TGTGCCAGCAGTCGCCGGGGGGCGAGGACCGGGGAGCTGTTTTTT
>-|TRBV10-3|TRBJ1-5|-
CAISDKGSNQPQHF
TGTGCCATCAGTGACAAGGGTTCCAATCAGCCCCAGCATTTT
>-|TRBV5-5|TRBJ1-2|TRBD1
CASSLSMGQVLGYTF
TGTGCCAGCAGCTTGAGTATGGGACAGGTCTTAGGCTACACCTTC
>-|TRBV15|TRBJ2-5|-
CATSTEGIRNQETQYF
TGTGCCACCAGCACCGAGGGGATAAGGAACCAAGAGACCCAGTACTTC
>-|TRBV6-1|TRBJ2-7|TRBD2
CASSTRSGISYEQYF
TGTGCCAGCAGTACACGTAGCGGGATCTCCTACGAGCAGTACTTC
>-|TRBV11-2|TRBJ2-1|TRBD2
CASSLGLAGSYNEQFF
TGTGCCAGCAGCTTAGGACTAGCGGGCTCCTACAATGAGCAGTTCTTC
>-|TRBV28|TRBJ2-7|TRBD2
CASSSFSSGGSYEQYF
TGTGCCAGCTCCTCGTTTTCTAGCGGCGGCTCCTACGAGCAGTACTTC
>-|TRBV6-1|TRBJ2-5|TRBD2
CASRHSGGETQYF
TGTGCCAGCAGGCATAGCGGGGGAGAGACCCAGTACTTC
>-|TRBV9|TRBJ1-3|TRBD1
CASSVRGTETQGGNTIYF
TGTGCCAGCAGCGTACGAGGGACAGAGACCCAGGGTGGAAACACCATATATTTT
>once|TRBV6-1|TRBJ2-7|-
CASSERQARFYEQYF
TGTGCCAGCAGTGAGAGACAGGCTAGATTCTACGAGCAGTACTTC
>-|TRBV13|TRBJ2-3|TRBD2
CASRPRLAGGPDTQYF
TGTGCCAGCAGGCCCAGACTAGCGGGAGGCCCAGATACGCAGTATTTT